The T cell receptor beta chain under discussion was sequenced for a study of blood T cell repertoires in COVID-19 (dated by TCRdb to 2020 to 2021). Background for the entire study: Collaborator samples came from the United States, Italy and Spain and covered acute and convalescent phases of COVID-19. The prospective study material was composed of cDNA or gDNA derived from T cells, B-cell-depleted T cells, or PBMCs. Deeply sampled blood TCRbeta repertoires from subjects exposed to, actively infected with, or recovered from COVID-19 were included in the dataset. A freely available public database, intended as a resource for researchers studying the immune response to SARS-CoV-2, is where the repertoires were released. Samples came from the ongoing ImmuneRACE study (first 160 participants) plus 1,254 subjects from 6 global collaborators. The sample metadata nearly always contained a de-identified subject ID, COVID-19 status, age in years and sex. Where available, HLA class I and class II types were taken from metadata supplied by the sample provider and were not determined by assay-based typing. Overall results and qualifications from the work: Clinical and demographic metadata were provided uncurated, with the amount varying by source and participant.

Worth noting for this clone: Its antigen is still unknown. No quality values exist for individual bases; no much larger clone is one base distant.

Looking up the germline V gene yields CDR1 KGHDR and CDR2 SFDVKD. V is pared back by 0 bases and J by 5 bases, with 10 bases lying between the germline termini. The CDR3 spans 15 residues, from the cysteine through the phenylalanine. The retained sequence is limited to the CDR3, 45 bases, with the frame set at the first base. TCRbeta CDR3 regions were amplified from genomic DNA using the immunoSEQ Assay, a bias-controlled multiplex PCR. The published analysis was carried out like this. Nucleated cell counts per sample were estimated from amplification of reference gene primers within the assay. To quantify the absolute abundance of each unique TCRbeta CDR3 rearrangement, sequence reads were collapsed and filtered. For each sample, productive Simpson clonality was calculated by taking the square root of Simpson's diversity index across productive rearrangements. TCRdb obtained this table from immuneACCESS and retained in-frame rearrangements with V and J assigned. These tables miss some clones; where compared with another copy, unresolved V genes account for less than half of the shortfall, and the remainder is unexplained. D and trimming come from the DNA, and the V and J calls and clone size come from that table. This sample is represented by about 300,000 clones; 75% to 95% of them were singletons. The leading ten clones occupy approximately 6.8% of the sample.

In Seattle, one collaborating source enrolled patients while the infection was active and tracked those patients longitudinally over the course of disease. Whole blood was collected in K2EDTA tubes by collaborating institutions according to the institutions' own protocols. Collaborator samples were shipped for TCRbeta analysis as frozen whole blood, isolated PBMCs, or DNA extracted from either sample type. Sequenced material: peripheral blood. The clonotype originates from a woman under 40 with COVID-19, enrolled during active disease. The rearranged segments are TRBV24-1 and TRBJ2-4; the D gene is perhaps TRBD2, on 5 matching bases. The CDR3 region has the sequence CATSDLFGDQNIQYF. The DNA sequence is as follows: TGTGCCACCAGTGATTTGTTCGGGGATCAAAACATTCAGTACTTC.